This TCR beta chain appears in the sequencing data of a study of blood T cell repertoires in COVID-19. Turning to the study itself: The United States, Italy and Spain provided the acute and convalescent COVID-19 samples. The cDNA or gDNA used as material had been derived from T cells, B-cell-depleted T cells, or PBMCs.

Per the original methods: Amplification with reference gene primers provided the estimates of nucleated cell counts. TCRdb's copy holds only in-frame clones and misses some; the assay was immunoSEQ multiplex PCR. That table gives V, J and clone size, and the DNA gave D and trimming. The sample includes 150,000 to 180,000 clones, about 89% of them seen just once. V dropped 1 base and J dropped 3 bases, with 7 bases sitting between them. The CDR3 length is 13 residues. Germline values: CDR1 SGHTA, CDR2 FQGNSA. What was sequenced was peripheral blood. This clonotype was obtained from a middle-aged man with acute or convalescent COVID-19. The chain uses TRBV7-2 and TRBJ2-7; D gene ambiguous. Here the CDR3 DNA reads TGTGCCAGCAGCTTAGGTTCTCGCTACGAGCAGTACTTC. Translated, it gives CASSLGSRYEQYF.